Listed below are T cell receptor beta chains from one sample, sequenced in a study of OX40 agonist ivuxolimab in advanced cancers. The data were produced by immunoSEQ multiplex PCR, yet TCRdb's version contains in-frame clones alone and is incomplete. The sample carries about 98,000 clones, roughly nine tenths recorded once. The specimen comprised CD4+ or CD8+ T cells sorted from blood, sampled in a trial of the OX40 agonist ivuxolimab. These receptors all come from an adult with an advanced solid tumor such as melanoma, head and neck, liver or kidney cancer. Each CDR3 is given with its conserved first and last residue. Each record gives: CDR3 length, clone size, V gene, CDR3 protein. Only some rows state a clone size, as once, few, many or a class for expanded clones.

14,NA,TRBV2,CASSDRGPAYGYTF
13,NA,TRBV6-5,CASFNRGRETQYF
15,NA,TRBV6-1,CASAPGQVSGNTIYF
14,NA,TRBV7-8,CASSIDLTVPEAFF
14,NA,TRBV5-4,CASSSRDRGDEQYF
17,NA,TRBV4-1,CASSPYQVYRNNYGYTF
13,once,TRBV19,CASRGDHGYGYTF
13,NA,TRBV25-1,CASRGQGATEAFF
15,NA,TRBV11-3,CASSPGQGPGNTIYF
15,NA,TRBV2,CASKRDRGGQETQYF
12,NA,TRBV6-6,CASRQQGEKLFF
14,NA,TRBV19,CASSIGGPGNTIYF
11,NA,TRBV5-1,CASSTGLEAFF
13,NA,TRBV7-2,CASSPQGDQPQHF
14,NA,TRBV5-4,CASSPTLSYYGYTF
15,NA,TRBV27,CASSLSVGVGETQYF